Below, one T cell receptor (beta chain) is given with its context. Its cognate antigen is unknown. The sample holds other DNA sequences that translate to the same CDR3. The data belong to a study of shared clonotypes between healthy human individuals. Sequencing was at deep level. TCRdb's copy holds only in-frame clones and misses some; the assay was immunoSEQ multiplex PCR. The data hold about 2.4 million clones, with approximately 94% observed a single time. The study, taken as a whole, reports: The study drew on few donors, limiting represented genetic and exposure-history diversity. Naive subsets usually exceeded memory subsets in estimated richness. Blood alone was sampled, and tissue repertoires likely differ.

This clonotype was obtained from a young man in good health. Input material: naive CD4+ T cells sorted from blood. Subset in this sample: CD45RA+ positively selected.

CDR3 residues: CASSLGSGGQETQYF. The CDR3 DNA follows: TGCGCCAGCAGCTTAGGTTCGGGGGGACAAGAGACCCAGTACTTC. This rearrangement joins TRBV5-1 to TRBJ2-5, with 7 bases identical to TRBD2. The junction had 6 bases not matched to a gene; V was cut back by 2 bases and J by 2 bases. This CDR3 has 15 residues. Germline V lookup: CDR1 SGHRS, CDR2 YFSETQ. The full variable domain, its missing parts supplied by reference TRBV5-1 and TRBJ2-5, is KAGVTQTPRYLIKTRGQQVTLSCSPISGHRSVSWYQQTPGQGLQFLFEYFSETQRNKGNFPGRFSGRQFSNSRSEMNVSTLELGDSALYLCASSLGSGGQETQYFGPGTRLLVL.